The 23 T cell receptor beta chains listed next were all sequenced from one sample in a study of T cell responses to AZD1222 COVID-19 vaccine. Data came from immunoSEQ multiplex PCR; TCRdb stores just in-frame clones and leaves some out. Among about 160,000 clones, 92% were seen once, and the ten largest hold 4.4%. Source: peripheral blood, taken on day 0 of MenACWY control vaccination. These receptors came from an adult in good health.

Here the CDR3 reads CASSVRGQGAGGELFF. The DNA for the CDR3 is TGTGCCAGCAGCGTAAGGGGACAGGGGGCAGGCGGGGAGCTGTTTTTT. The rearrangement joins TRBV9 to TRBJ2-2, with TRBD1 identical over 12 bases. The CDR3 runs to 16 residues. V lost 1 base to trimming and J lost 7 bases; unmatched junction nucleotides: 5. Per the germline V gene, CDR1 is SGDLS and CDR2 is YYNGEE. Full variable domain (outside the CDR3, taken from reference TRBV9 and TRBJ2-2): DSGVTQTPKHLITATGQRVTLRCSPRSGDLSVYWYQQSLDQGLQFLIQYYNGEERAKGNILERFSAQQFPDLHSELNLSSLELGDSALYFCASSVRGQGAGGELFFGEGSRLTVL.

This clone was seen only a few times. The chain combines TRBV6-1 with TRBJ1-2, with D maybe TRBD1 (6 bases). Germline loops: CDR1 MNHNS, CDR2 SASEGT. This CDR3 is built from 13 residues. V lost 3 bases, J lost 7 bases, and 12 bases lay in between. The CDR3 DNA follows: TGTGCCAGCAGTGAGAGCAGGGGCCGTGGCTACACCTTC. It translates to CASSESRGRGYTF.

The chain joins TRBV19 to TRBJ1-2; tentative D call: TRBD1 (6 bases). V was pared by 9 bases and J by 7 bases, with 18 bases between. The CDR3 extends over 13 amino acids. Per the germline V gene, CDR1 is LNHDA and CDR2 is SQIVND (reference sequence). The CDR3 is CASRLGGQGGYTF. Here the CDR3 DNA reads TGTGCCAGCCGGTTGGGGGGGCAGGGTGGCTACACCTTC.

This sequence joins TRBV7-9 and TRBJ1-6; no definite D call. CDR3 length: 14 residues. V lost 2 bases and J lost 14, with 16 bases in between. CDR1 is SEHNR, CDR2 FQNEAQ, per germline (reference sequence). The CDR3 region has the DNA TGTGCCAGCAGCTTATCGGCGGCCGCGCCTGCCCTCCACTTT. Translated, it gives CASSLSAAAPALHF. Full variable domain (missing parts from reference TRBV7-9 and TRBJ1-6): DTGVSQNPRHKITKRGQNVTFRCDPISEHNRLYWYRQTLGQGPEFLTYFQNEAQLEKSRLLSDRFSAERPKGSFSTLEIQRTEQGDSAMYLCASSLSAAAPALHFGNGTRLTVT.

This chain connects TRBV18 to TRBJ1-2, with D unresolved. Trimming took off 7 bases at V and 2 bases at J, with 14 bases between the two ends. The germline CDR1 and CDR2 sequences are KGHSH and LQKENI. The CDR3 has 14 residues. Written as DNA, the CDR3 is TGTGCCAGCTTCCCCCCCTCCGGGAACTATGGCTACACCTTC. Translated, it gives CASFPPSGNYGYTF.

The chain links TRBV10-3 to TRBJ2-5, with 11 positions matching TRBD1. CDR3 length equals 16 residues. Per the germline V gene, CDR1 is ENHRY and CDR2 is SYGVKD. J gave up 4 bases and V 3 bases, and 7 bases lay outside the gene matches. The CDR3: CAISDGGQGGRETQYF. DNA for the CDR3: TGTGCCATCAGTGATGGGGGACAGGGGGGAAGAGAGACCCAGTACTTC.

This clone occurred once. V and J are TRBV2 and TRBJ1-1, with D possibly TRBD1 on 6 matching bases. Per the germline V gene, CDR1 is SNHLY and CDR2 is FYNNEI. This CDR3 is built from 14 residues. V lost 6 bases to trimming and J lost 4 bases, with 15 bases between them. The CDR3 spells CASRDGRGFTEAFF. In DNA form, the CDR3 reads TGTGCCAGCAGGGACGGCAGGGGTTTCACTGAAGCTTTCTTT.

The V and J genes are TRBV2 and TRBJ2-3; weak D call: TRBD2 (6 bases). The CDR3 loop spans 14 amino acids. The germline V and J ends were trimmed by 4 bases and 5 bases, with 13 bases remaining between them. The V gene's germline CDR1 is SNHLY and CDR2 FYNNEI. CDR3 nucleotide sequence: TGTGCCAGCAGTGGCGGGGTGATAGGAGATACGCAGTATTTT. Protein product: CASSGGVIGDTQYF.

This clone was found a few times. The V and J genes are TRBV24-1 and TRBJ2-3; 8 nucleotides agree with TRBD2. The CDR3 spans 16 residues. The trim removed 5 bases at V and 1 base at J, leaving 7 bases unmatched. CDR1 and CDR2 (germline): KGHDR, SFDVKD. The CDR3 DNA sequence: TGTGCCACCAGTGGTCAGGGGCGGGGGGGCACAGATACGCAGTATTTT. Residues: CATSGQGRGGTDTQYF.

The chain is built from TRBV15 and TRBJ1-1; D unresolved. Between the trimmed V and J ends, which lost 3 bases and 3 bases, there was a span of 14 bases. Per germline, CDR1 LNHNV and CDR2 YYDKDF (reference sequence). The CDR3 has 15 residues. CDR3 residues: CATSRGMRADTEAFF. CDR3 nucleotides: TGTGCCACCAGCAGGGGGATGAGGGCGGACACTGAAGCTTTCTTT.

This chain connects TRBV27 to TRBJ2-3; D not resolved. The CDR3 has 15 residues. With 5 bases removed from V and 8 bases from J, the gap between germline ends came to 20 bases. Germline values: CDR1 MNHEY, CDR2 SMNVEV (reference sequence). The CDR3 loop is CASSPRDAPSSTQYF. Written as DNA, the CDR3 is TGTGCCAGCAGTCCCCGCGACGCCCCTAGTTCTACGCAGTATTTT.

In regard to this clone: This same CDR3 is encoded by further DNA sequences in the sample. The chain employs TRBV5-6 and TRBJ2-7, with D hard to call. The germline V gene encodes CDR1 SGHDT and CDR2 YYEEEE. Trimming left V 4 bases short and J 0 bases short, with 2 bases between. CDR3 length: 11 amino acids. CDR3 in amino acids: CASSNSYEQYF. The CDR3 nucleotides are TGTGCCAGCAGCAACTCCTACGAGCAGTACTTC.

This clone appeared once. The chain employs TRBV9 and TRBJ1-1; no clear D. The CDR3 has 13 residues. Between the trimmed V and J ends, which lost 3 bases and 1 base, there was a span of 7 bases. Germline V gene data show CDR1 as SGDLS and CDR2 as YYNGEE. DNA for the CDR3: TGTGCCAGCAGCGAAGGGCCGAACACTGAAGCTTTCTTT. Protein sequence: CASSEGPNTEAFF.

The chain links TRBV9 to TRBJ2-7; D is uncertain. Deletions cut 0 bases from V and 4 bases from J, with 17 bases between. Per the germline V gene, CDR1 is SGDLS and CDR2 is YYNGEE. CDR3 length equals 16 residues. This chain's CDR3 is CASSVDGGSRVYEQYF. DNA of the CDR3: TGTGCCAGCAGCGTAGACGGCGGCAGTAGGGTGTACGAGCAGTACTTC.

The chain employs TRBV5-1 and TRBJ1-5, with 9 nucleotides matching TRBD1. Germline V gives CDR1 SGHRS, CDR2 YFSETQ. This CDR3 has 14 amino acids. V lost 4 bases to trimming and J lost 4 bases; unmatched junction nucleotides: 3. CDR3 sequence (DNA): TGCGCCAGCAGCCTCGGGACAGGGAATCAGCCCCAGCATTTT. Protein sequence: CASSLGTGNQPQHF.

The chain links TRBV3-1 (or the pseudogene TRBV3-2) to TRBJ2-2; weak D call: TRBD1 (6 bases). The CDR3 spans 14 residues. The V end lost 6 bases, the J end lost 5 bases, and 13 bases lay between the germline ends. Looked up from germline, CDR1 is LGHDT and CDR2 is YNNKEL (reference sequence). The CDR3 loop reads CASRPHRDTGELFF. The DNA for the CDR3 is TGTGCCAGCAGGCCTCACAGGGATACCGGGGAGCTGTTTTTT.

The rearrangement uses TRBV6-6 and TRBJ1-2; D is perhaps TRBD1 (6 bases). Trimming took 0 bases from V and 7 from J, leaving 12 bases between them. Germline V CDR1 and CDR2: MNHNY, SVGAGI (reference sequence). The CDR3 runs 14 residues. The CDR3 nucleotides read TGTGCCAGCAGTTACTCACGGGGGCCGGGTGGCTACACCTTC. Its protein product is CASSYSRGPGGYTF.

The rearrangement uses TRBV7-3 and TRBJ2-1, with 7 positions matching TRBD2. Germline-derived CDR1 and CDR2 are SGHTA and FQGTGA. The V and J ends lost 6 bases and 5 bases, in that order; junction bases with no gene match: 4. The CDR3 spans 13 residues. This chain's CDR3 is CASRRGGDNEQFF. Written as DNA, the CDR3 is TGTGCCAGCAGAAGGGGAGGGGACAATGAGCAGTTCTTC.

This clone occurred a few times. The chain couples TRBV10-3 to TRBJ1-5; weak D call: TRBD1 (5 bases). CDR1 ENHRY and CDR2 SYGVKD come from the germline V gene. V was cut by 9 bases and J by 1 base, with 7 bases left in between. The CDR3 sequence is 12 residues long. The CDR3 DNA follows: TGTGCCATTGGGGACAGCAATCAGCCCCAGCATTTT. Translating it yields CAIGDSNQPQHF.

This clone was counted once. This chain joins TRBV11-3 and TRBJ1-1; D unclear. V lost 1 base and J lost 0, with 6 bases in between. Germline V gene sequence: CDR1 SGHNT, CDR2 YENEEA. The CDR3 has 14 residues. CDR3: CASSLVRLNTEAFF. CDR3 nucleotides: TGTGCCAGCAGCTTAGTCAGACTGAACACTGAAGCTTTCTTT.

The chain employs TRBV7-2 and TRBJ2-1; tentatively, D is TRBD2 (5 bases). The germline V gene has CDR1 SGHTA and CDR2 FQGNSA. V was pared by 5 bases and J by 12 bases, with 14 bases between. The CDR3 has 12 residues. As DNA, the CDR3 is TGTGCCAGCAGCACTGGGCGCCGGGGGCAGTTCTTC. It specifies CASSTGRRGQFF.

The CDR3 DNA sequence: TGTGCCAGCAGCTTAACTAGCGGGAGTGGGGGCGGGGAGCTGTTTTTT. This translates into CASSLTSGSGGGELFF. The chain is built from TRBV7-3 and TRBJ2-2, with 9 bases identical to TRBD2. The germline V gene has CDR1 SGHTA and CDR2 FQGTGA. The CDR3 totals 16 residues. V lost 0 bases to trimming and J lost 7 bases; unmatched junction nucleotides: 6.

The rearrangement links TRBV24-1 to TRBJ1-3, with TRBD1 matching 7 bases. With V trimmed by 0 bases and J by 1 base, 11 bases remained unmatched. The V gene's germline CDR1 is KGHDR and CDR2 SFDVKD. CDR3 length: 19 residues. CDR3 region: CATSDLAFSGGGSGNTIYF. The CDR3 nucleotides are TGTGCCACCAGTGATTTGGCCTTTTCAGGGGGTGGGTCTGGAAACACCATATATTTT.